These 23 T cell receptor beta chains originate from one sample sequenced in a study of blood T cell repertoires in COVID-19. The table came from immunoSEQ multiplex PCR; TCRdb's copy has only in-frame clones and leaves some out. The sample records about 89,000 clones, 70% to 80% being singletons. Sequences were obtained from peripheral blood. These receptors came from a human donor in a cohort sampled during active COVID-19.

The chain uses TRBV7-3 and TRBJ1-4; 9 bases align to TRBD1. The J segment lost 2 bases and the V segment lost 4 bases, leaving 8 bases of the junction unmatched. In germline, CDR1 is SGHTA, CDR2 FQGTGA. The CDR3 consists of 17 residues. The chain's CDR3 is CASSWTGEVATNEKLFF. In DNA form, the CDR3 reads TGTGCCAGCAGCTGGACAGGGGAGGTGGCGACTAATGAAAAACTGTTTTTT.

The rearrangement links TRBV6-5 to TRBJ2-7; tentative D call: TRBD1 (5 bases). CDR1 MNHEY and CDR2 SVGAGI come from the germline V gene. Trimming took 2 bases from V and 6 from J, leaving 14 bases between them. This CDR3 contains 14 residues. CDR3 nucleotide sequence: TGTGCCAGCAGTTACGCGGCAGGGTCCGGCGAGCAGTACTTC. Its protein is CASSYAAGSGEQYF.

The chain combines TRBV4-3 with TRBJ2-6; TRBD1 is a possible D gene (5 bases). V was clipped by 0 bases and J by 4 bases, with 7 bases between them. This CDR3 is built from 15 residues. Germline CDR1 is LGHNA and CDR2 is YSLEER. CDR3 in DNA: TGCGCCAGCAGCCAAGAAGGGGCCGGGGCCAACGTCCTGACTTTC. Amino acid sequence: CASSQEGAGANVLTF.

The rearrangement uses TRBV7-9 and TRBJ1-6, with no clear D. With 3 bases removed from V and 0 bases from J, the gap between germline ends came to 3 bases. The CDR3 has 14 amino acids. Germline V gives CDR1 SEHNR, CDR2 FQNEAQ (reference sequence). The CDR3 region is CASSLSSYNSPLHF. Written as DNA, the CDR3 is TGTGCCAGCAGCTTGAGCTCCTATAATTCACCCCTCCACTTT.

For the CDR3, the DNA is TGTGCCAGCAGCCCCCCCCCGTCAGGGCACACCTTC. Translated: CASSPPPSGHTF. This sequence joins TRBV3-1 (or the pseudogene TRBV3-2) and TRBJ1-2, with a weak D call TRBD1 (5 bases). There are 12 residues in the CDR3. Trimming shortened V by 4 bases and J by 12 bases, and 15 bases separated the two germline ends. The germline gives CDR1 LGHDT, CDR2 YNNKEL (reference sequence).

The V call is TRBV6-5, the J call TRBJ1-3; 11 bases are a match to TRBD1. The CDR3 sequence is 16 residues long. The junction had 2 bases not matched to a gene; V was cut back by 2 bases and J by 2 bases. In germline, CDR1 is MNHEY, CDR2 SVGAGI. The CDR3 bases are TGTGCCAGCAGTTACAAGGACAGGGGGCCTGGAAACACCATATATTTT. Amino acids: CASSYKDRGPGNTIYF.

The chain has TRBV29-1 and TRBJ2-7, with D perhaps matching TRBD1 (5 bases). The CDR3 has 16 amino acids. Trimming removed 1 base at V and 0 bases at J, with 16 bases between. The germline V gene encodes CDR1 SQVTM and CDR2 ANQGSEA. This chain's CDR3 is CSVEGGGNPDSYEQYF. DNA of the CDR3: TGCAGCGTTGAAGGGGGCGGAAACCCCGACTCCTACGAGCAGTACTTC.

The chain employs TRBV28 and TRBJ1-5; 8 positions match TRBD1. Trimming at V came to 2 bases and at J to 7 bases, leaving 4 bases not matched to a gene. Per germline, CDR1 MDHEN and CDR2 SYDVKM. The CDR3 extends over 14 amino acids. Written as DNA, the CDR3 is TGTGCCAGCAGTTTAAGGACAGGGATACAGCCCCAGCATTTT. Amino acid sequence: CASSLRTGIQPQHF.

This chain joins TRBV28 and TRBJ2-1, with D maybe TRBD2 (7 bases). CDR3 length equals 21 residues. Looked up from germline, CDR1 is MDHEN and CDR2 is SYDVKM. V was cut by 4 bases and J by 4 bases, with 32 bases left in between. The CDR3: CASSSGRGGAESEFLYNEQFF. CDR3 DNA sequence: TGTGCCAGCAGTTCGGGTAGGGGGGGCGCAGAAAGCGAGTTCCTATACAATGAGCAGTTCTTC.

This rearrangement joins TRBV24-1 to TRBJ2-5; TRBD1 matches 7 bases. The CDR3 covers 16 residues. Losses at the gene ends were 4 bases for V and 4 bases for J; bases not matched to a gene: 11. Germline CDR1 KGHDR, CDR2 SFDVKD. CDR3 residues: CATSEFNRGRGETQYF. In DNA, the CDR3 is TGTGCCACCAGTGAGTTTAACAGGGGTCGAGGAGAGACCCAGTACTTC.

CDR3 region: CASTIAGGPDEQYF. The CDR3 nucleotides read TGTGCCAGCACGATAGCGGGAGGGCCTGACGAGCAGTACTTC. The chain uses TRBV18 and TRBJ2-7, with TRBD2 matching 11 bases. Germline V CDR1 and CDR2: KGHSH, LQKENI. The CDR3 totals 14 residues. Trimming took 8 bases from V and 5 from J; bases not matched to a gene: 8.

CDR3: CASSLDGIGNQPQHF. The CDR3 DNA reads as TGCGCCAGCAGCTTAGACGGGATCGGCAATCAGCCCCAGCATTTT. The gene calls are TRBV5-1 and TRBJ1-5; D is unclear. Germline CDR1 reads SGHRS; CDR2 reads YFSETQ. Trimming left V 2 bases short and J 2 bases short, with 11 bases between. This CDR3 region has 15 residues.

This clone is a singleton in its sample. J is TRBJ2-3 and V is TRBV29-1, with 9 positions matching TRBD1. The CDR3 has 13 residues. Germline trimming cut 4 bases from V and 6 bases from J; bases unmatched to any gene: 5. Germline V gives CDR1 SQVTM, CDR2 ANQGSEA. The CDR3 reads CSVVGQGKDTQYF. In nucleotides, the CDR3 is TGCAGCGTTGTCGGACAGGGGAAGGATACGCAGTATTTT.

The genes are TRBV5-1 and TRBJ2-3, with 7 positions matching TRBD2. Trimming at V came to 5 bases and at J to 6 bases, leaving 9 bases not matched to a gene. Germline V gene sequence: CDR1 SGHRS, CDR2 YFSETQ. The CDR3 spans 14 residues. CDR3 protein: CASREQSGADTQYF. CDR3 coding DNA: TGCGCCAGCAGAGAGCAGAGCGGGGCGGATACGCAGTATTTT.

This clone appeared once. The chain joins TRBV30 to TRBJ2-1; D may be TRBD1 (6 bases). Germline CDR1 is GTSNPN and CDR2 is SVGIG (reference sequence). CDR3 length: 14 amino acids. V lost 4 bases and J 0 bases, leaving 10 bases between the germline ends. CDR3 protein: CAWNRESSYNEQFF. The CDR3 DNA reads as TGTGCCTGGAACAGGGAAAGCTCCTACAATGAGCAGTTCTTC.

This clone was picked up a small number of times. The genes are TRBV5-3 and TRBJ2-2, with 12 bases identical to TRBD2. TRBV5-3 is an open reading frame, and its role is uncertain. The CDR3 covers 16 residues. Unmatched junction bases numbered 7, after V lost 4 bases and J lost 6 bases. The CDR3: CARSPSSGRDPGELFF. DNA for the CDR3: TGTGCCAGAAGCCCCTCTAGCGGGAGGGATCCCGGGGAGCTGTTTTTT.

The rearrangement links TRBV20-1 to TRBJ2-7; tentatively, D is TRBD2 (6 bases). This CDR3 is built from 13 residues. Trimming removed 3 bases at V and 3 bases at J, with 12 bases between. Germline CDR1 DFQATT, CDR2 SNEGSKA (reference sequence). The CDR3 DNA sequence: TGCAGTGCTAGTAGTGGGGACTTCTACGAGCAGTACTTC. Encoded protein: CSASSGDFYEQYF.

The gene calls are TRBV19 and TRBJ1-3; perhaps TRBD1 as D (6 bases). Trimming pared 10 bases from V and 0 bases from J, leaving 16 bases between. CDR3 length: 15 amino acids. Germline CDR1 is LNHDA and CDR2 is SQIVND (reference sequence). CDR3 sequence: CATIDQGSSGNTIYF. The DNA of the CDR3 is TGTGCCACTATAGATCAGGGGAGCTCTGGAAACACCATATATTTT.

This clone was counted once. The rearrangement uses TRBV19 and TRBJ2-3; D not resolved. The V end was cut by 5 bases, the J end by 3 bases, with 9 bases between. The CDR3 loop spans 13 amino acids. The germline CDR1 and CDR2 sequences are LNHDA and SQIVND (reference sequence). In DNA form, the CDR3 reads TGTGCCAGTAGTCCCACCGGGACAGATACGCAGTATTTT. Translated: CASSPTGTDTQYF.

The chain employs TRBV21-1 and TRBJ2-1; whether TRBD2, the table's D call, matches the DNA was not checked. TRBV21-1 is a pseudogene segment. This CDR3 comprises 15 residues. The CDR3 sequence: CASSKVTAGHNEQFF. The CDR3, as DNA: TGTGCCAGCAGCAAAGTAACAGCGGGACACAATGAGCAGTTCTTC.

This CDR3 reads CATSDSLAEQFF. The DNA of the CDR3 is TGTGCCACCAGTGATTCCTTAGCCGAGCAGTTCTTC. V gene TRBV24-1 combines with J gene TRBJ2-1; D gene uncertain. The CDR3 length is 12 residues. Germline assignment: CDR1 KGHDR and CDR2 SFDVKD. V was trimmed by 2 bases and J by 10 bases, leaving 8 bases between them.

The chain carries TRBV4-3 and TRBJ1-5; the D is unclear. Trimming took 5 bases from V and 3 from J, leaving 8 bases between them. This CDR3 has 13 residues. Germline assignment: CDR1 LGHNA and CDR2 YSLEER. The CDR3 reads CASSAAVNQPQHF. CDR3 in DNA: TGCGCCAGCAGCGCGGCAGTCAATCAGCCCCAGCATTTT.

This sequence joins TRBV3-1 (or the pseudogene TRBV3-2) and TRBJ2-5, with 8 bases aligning to TRBD2. CDR3 size: 15 residues. V gave up 0 bases and J gave up 7 bases; unmatched junction bases: 7. Germline V CDR1 and CDR2: LGHDT, YNNKEL (reference sequence). In DNA, the CDR3 is TGTGCCAGCAGCCAAGAACGGGGGGGGCAATGGACCCAGTACTTC. Translated: CASSQERGGQWTQYF.